This TCR beta chain is drawn from a study of CD4 and CD8 cells across lung adenocarcinoma regions. TCRdb called the PCR reads again in MiXCR, with one record for every CDR3 protein. This sample has some 9,600 distinct CDR3 sequences, with approximately 49% found just once. This CDR3 is 15 amino acids long. Germline V gene lookup returns CDR1 MNHEY and CDR2 SMNVEV (reference sequence). Regarding this clonotype: The junction shows a germline mismatch at one end, possibly a read error.

The patients had localized lung adenocarcinoma, a non-small cell subtype. Sequenced input: CD4+ T cells from the margin of a lung tumor. The chain combines TRBV27 with TRBJ2-4, with D tentatively TRBD1 (5 bases). This TCR came from a female donor with lung adenocarcinoma. The CD4 and CD8 labels of this study may be unreliable. The CDR3 DNA is TGTGCCAGCAAGTTGGGGCTGTGGGCCAAAAACACTCAGTACTTC. Its translation is CASKLGLWAKNTQYF.